This TCR beta chain derives from a study of shared clonotypes between healthy human individuals. V lost 6 bases and J lost 4, with 9 bases in between. CDR1 and CDR2 (germline): SNHLY, FYNNEI. The CDR3 is made up of 12 amino acids. Each PCR replicate from the sorted subsets contained 150 to 250 ng DNA, which is some 31,000 T cell genomes. Profiling relied on immunoSEQ multiplex PCR, and the TCRdb table lists in-frame clones only, not all of them. The sample shows 2 million to 2.5 million clones, around 90% of them seen only once. Sequencing input: naive CD4+ T cells from PBMCs. Subset: CD45RA+ positively selected. The genes are TRBV2 and TRBJ1-2, with D perhaps matching TRBD1 (5 bases). The receptor was isolated from a man aged 18 to 29 in good health. Some clones in this sample may be carry-over from other donors' samples. Written as DNA, the CDR3 is TGTGCCAGCAGCCCAGACAGCTATGGCTACACCTTC. Translating gives CASSPDSYGYTF.